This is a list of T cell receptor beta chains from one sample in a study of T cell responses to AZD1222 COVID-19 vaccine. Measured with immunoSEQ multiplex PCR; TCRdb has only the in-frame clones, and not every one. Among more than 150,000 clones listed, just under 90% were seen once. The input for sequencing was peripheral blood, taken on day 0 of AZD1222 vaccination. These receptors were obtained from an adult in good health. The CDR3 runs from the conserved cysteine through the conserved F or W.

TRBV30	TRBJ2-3	CAWSAPGLSTDTQYF
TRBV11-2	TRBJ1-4	CASSHIGGGAYEKLFF
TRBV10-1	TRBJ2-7	CASSESRGPYEQYF
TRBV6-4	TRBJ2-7	CASSDSTSGRCWKQYF
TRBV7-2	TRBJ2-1	CASSLTESSYNEQFF
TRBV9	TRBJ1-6	CASSVAGQGASPLHF
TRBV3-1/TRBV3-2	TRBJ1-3	CASSQVGNTIYF
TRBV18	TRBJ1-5	CASSLTIENQPQHF
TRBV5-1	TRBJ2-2	CASSFQGAGELFF
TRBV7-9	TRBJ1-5	CASSLVQGSSNQPQHF
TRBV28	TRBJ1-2	CASSPPLGAGYGYTF
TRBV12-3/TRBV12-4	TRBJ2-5	CAITTGRQETQYF
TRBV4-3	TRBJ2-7	CASSQERERFYEQYF
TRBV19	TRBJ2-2	CASSIDHGAGELFF
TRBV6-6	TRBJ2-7	CASSSPTSGSYEQYF
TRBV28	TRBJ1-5	CATGQPQHF
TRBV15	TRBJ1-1	CATSTQEPFRRNTEAFF
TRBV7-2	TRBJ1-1	CASSLVPGSLNTEAFF
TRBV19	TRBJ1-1	CASSPSSGRGSSEAFF
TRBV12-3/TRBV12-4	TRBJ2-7	CASIWTGSGEQYF
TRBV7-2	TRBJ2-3	CASSLLAGVADTQYF
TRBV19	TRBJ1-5	CASKAAVGETQHF
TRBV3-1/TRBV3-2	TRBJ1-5	CASSPRRGQQPQHF
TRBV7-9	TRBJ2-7	CASSLEGPGSGSYEQYF
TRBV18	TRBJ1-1	CASSPGGQGALNTEAFF
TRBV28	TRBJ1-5	CASSLGTGLGQPQHF
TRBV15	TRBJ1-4	CATSRDTGNNEKLFF
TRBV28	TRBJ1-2	CASSLGPGAYGYTF
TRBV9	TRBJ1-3	CASSFGQGQSSGNTIYF
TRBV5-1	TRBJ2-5	CASNPGISLETQYF